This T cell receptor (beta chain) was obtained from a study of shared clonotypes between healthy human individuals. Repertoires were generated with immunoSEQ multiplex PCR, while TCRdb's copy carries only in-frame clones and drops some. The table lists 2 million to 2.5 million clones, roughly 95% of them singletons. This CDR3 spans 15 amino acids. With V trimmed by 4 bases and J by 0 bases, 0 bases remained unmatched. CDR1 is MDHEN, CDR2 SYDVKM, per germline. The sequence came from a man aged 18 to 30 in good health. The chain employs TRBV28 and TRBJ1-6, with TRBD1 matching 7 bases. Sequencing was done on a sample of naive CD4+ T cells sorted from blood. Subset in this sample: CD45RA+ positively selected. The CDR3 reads CASSSGGSYNSPLHF. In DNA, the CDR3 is TGTGCCAGCAGTTCAGGGGGCTCCTATAATTCACCCCTCCACTTT.